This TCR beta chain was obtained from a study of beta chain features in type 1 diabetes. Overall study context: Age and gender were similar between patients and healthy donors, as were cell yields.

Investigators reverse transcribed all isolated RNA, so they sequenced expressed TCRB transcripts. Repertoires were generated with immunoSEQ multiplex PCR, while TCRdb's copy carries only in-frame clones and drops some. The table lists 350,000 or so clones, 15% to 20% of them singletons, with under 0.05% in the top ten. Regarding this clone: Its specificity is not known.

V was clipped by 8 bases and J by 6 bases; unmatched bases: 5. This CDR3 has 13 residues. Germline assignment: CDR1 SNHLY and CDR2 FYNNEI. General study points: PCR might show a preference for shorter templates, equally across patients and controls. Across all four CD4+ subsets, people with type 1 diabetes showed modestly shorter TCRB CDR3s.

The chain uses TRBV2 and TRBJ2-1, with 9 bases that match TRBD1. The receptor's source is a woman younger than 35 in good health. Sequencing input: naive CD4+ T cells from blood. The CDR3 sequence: CASGTGNLNEQFF. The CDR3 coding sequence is TGTGCCAGCGGGACAGGGAATCTCAATGAGCAGTTCTTC.